The 30 T cell receptor beta chains listed next were all sequenced from one sample in a study of blood T cell repertoires in COVID-19. Clones were read by immunoSEQ multiplex PCR, and TCRdb kept only the in-frame ones, dropping some. Among 200,000 to 300,000 clones, about 85% were seen once, and the ten largest hold roughly 7.9%. Sample: peripheral blood. These receptors were obtained from an elderly woman with acute or convalescent COVID-19.

In this sample, this clone turned up a few times. The rearrangement links TRBV5-6 to TRBJ2-3; D is perhaps TRBD1 (6 bases). Germline CDR1 reads SGHDT; CDR2 reads YYEEEE. The CDR3 totals 14 residues. V was cut by 0 bases and J by 1 base, with 6 bases left in between. CDR3 in DNA: TGTGCCAGCAGCTTGGCAGGGGGCACAGATACGCAGTATTTT. Encoded protein: CASSLAGGTDTQYF.

The chain recombines TRBV5-4 with TRBJ1-2; D call uncertain. This CDR3 has 14 residues. Germline V lookup: CDR1 SGHNT, CDR2 YYREEE (reference sequence). V was clipped by 1 base and J by 5 bases, with 12 bases between them. In DNA, the CDR3 is TGTGCCAGCAGCTTGTCGGCGGACTCATATGGCTACACCTTC. Its protein is CASSLSADSYGYTF. The entire variable domain, with the rest obtained from reference TRBV5-4 and TRBJ1-2, is as follows: ETGVTQSPTHLIKTRGQQVTLRCSSQSGHNTVSWYQQALGQGPQFIFQYYREEENGRGNFPPRFSGLQFPNYSSELNVNALELDDSALYLCASSLSADSYGYTFGSGTRLTVV.

V gene TRBV12-3 or TRBV12-4 combines with J gene TRBJ2-5; D possibly corresponds to TRBD2 (6 bases). This CDR3 comprises 13 residues. Trimming removed 3 bases at V and 5 bases at J, with 10 bases between. The chain's CDR3 is CASSLGLEETQYF. The CDR3, as DNA: TGTGCCAGCAGTTTGGGACTGGAGGAGACCCAGTACTTC.

This sequence joins TRBV3-1 (or the pseudogene TRBV3-2) and TRBJ1-3; no clear D gene. The V gene's germline CDR1 is LGHDT and CDR2 YNNKEL (reference sequence). The V and J ends lost 3 bases and 0 bases respectively, with 9 bases between them. This CDR3 is built from 15 residues. The CDR3 region is CASSHARYSGNTIYF. Here the CDR3 DNA reads TGTGCCAGCAGCCACGCCCGGTACTCTGGAAACACCATATATTTT.

V and J are TRBV6-5 and TRBJ2-3, with TRBD2 matching 7 bases. The ends lost 5 bases at V and 1 base at J; junction bases unmatched: 6. Looked up from germline, CDR1 is MNHEY and CDR2 is SVGAGI. The CDR3 is 15 residues long. The CDR3 loop reads CASSPASGGTDTQYF. The CDR3, as DNA: TGTGCCAGCAGTCCTGCTAGCGGAGGCACAGATACGCAGTATTTT.

The V and J genes are TRBV7-9 and TRBJ1-2; weak D call: TRBD1 (5 bases). Per the germline V gene, CDR1 is SEHNR and CDR2 is FQNEAQ (reference sequence). This CDR3 comprises 18 residues. V lost 6 bases and J lost 4, with 27 bases in between. CDR3 bases: TGTGCCAGCAGTCTCGGGGCCAATGTGGGCGGGAGCTCCTATGGCTACACCTTC. It translates to CASSLGANVGGSSYGYTF.

This clone was seen only a few times. The V and J genes are TRBV30 and TRBJ1-4; D perhaps matches TRBD1 (6 bases). The CDR3 consists of 13 residues. Per the germline V gene, CDR1 is GTSNPN and CDR2 is SVGIG (reference sequence). V lost 8 bases and J lost 8, with 18 bases in between. CDR3 loop: CAQSQGTAEKLFF. DNA for the CDR3: TGTGCCCAGTCACAGGGAACGGCGGAAAAACTGTTTTTT.

The count of this clone is one. The chain has TRBV3-1 (or the pseudogene TRBV3-2) and TRBJ1-4; D gene ambiguous. CDR1 is LGHDT, CDR2 YNNKEL, per germline (reference sequence). The V gene lost 4 bases and the J gene lost 5 bases, with 14 bases spanning the gap. This CDR3 contains 15 residues. CDR3 sequence (DNA): TGTGCCAGCAGCCCCCTTGTTTCGGGGAATGAAAAACTGTTTTTT. Its translation is CASSPLVSGNEKLFF.

The sample holds one count of this clone. The chain is built from TRBV2 and TRBJ1-2; 9 bases fit TRBD1. V shed 6 bases and J 8 bases; nucleotides not matched to a gene: 7. Germline-derived CDR1 and CDR2 are SNHLY and FYNNEI. CDR3 length: 13 residues. The CDR3 is CASSKQGAEGYTF. Here the CDR3 DNA reads TGTGCCAGCAGCAAACAGGGGGCGGAGGGCTACACCTTC.

This clone has just one count. The sample contains more than one DNA sequence encoding this CDR3. The chain combines TRBV13 with TRBJ2-7, with D unresolved. Per germline, CDR1 PRHDT and CDR2 FYEKMQ (reference sequence). Trimming took off 6 bases at V and 1 base at J, with 4 bases between the two ends. The CDR3 spans 11 residues. CDR3 DNA sequence: TGTGCCAGCAGTAGTTCCTACGAGCAGTACTTC. Residues: CASSSSYEQYF.

The chain couples TRBV7-2 to TRBJ2-2; 8 positions agree with TRBD1. The V gene end was trimmed by 0 bases and the J gene end by 7 bases; junction bases not matched to a gene: 7. Germline CDR1 is SGHTA and CDR2 is FQGNSA. The length of the CDR3 is 16 residues. The CDR3 DNA is TGTGCCAGCAGCTTAGCCCAGGACAGGGAAAACGGGGAGCTGTTTTTT. It codes for CASSLAQDRENGELFF.

J is TRBJ2-7 and V is TRBV18; TRBD1 aligns across 10 bases. The CDR3 contains 15 residues. The germline V gene encodes CDR1 KGHSH and CDR2 LQKENI. V lost 3 bases and J lost 3; bases outside the gene matches: 5. CDR3 DNA: TGTGCCAGCTCACCGGCGGACAGGGGGATCTACGAGCAGTACTTC. Translating it yields CASSPADRGIYEQYF.

The chain has TRBV30 and TRBJ1-3; tentatively, D is TRBD1 (5 bases). The CDR3 totals 15 residues. V dropped 4 bases and J dropped 0 bases, with 13 bases sitting between them. Germline CDR1 and CDR2: GTSNPN and SVGIG (reference sequence). CDR3 sequence: CAWTREPTSGNTIYF. The CDR3 region has the DNA TGTGCCTGGACCAGGGAACCCACCTCTGGAAACACCATATATTTT. The full variable domain, rest sourced from reference TRBV30 and TRBJ1-3, is SQTIHQWPATLVQPVGSPLSLECTVEGTSNPNLYWYRQAAGRGLQLLFYSVGIGQISSEVPQNLSASRPQDRQFILSSKKLLLSDSGFYLCAWTREPTSGNTIYFGEGSWLTVV.

This chain uses TRBV7-2 with TRBJ1-5; D gene unclear. Trimming stripped 5 bases from V and 6 bases from J, with 17 bases between. The CDR3 is 15 residues long. Germline V gene sequence: CDR1 SGHTA, CDR2 FQGNSA. CDR3 nucleotide sequence: TGTGCCAGCAGCCCCCGAGTCGGGGATCGTCAGCCCCAGCATTTT. It specifies CASSPRVGDRQPQHF.

The rearrangement joins TRBV3-1 (or the pseudogene TRBV3-2) to TRBJ2-6; 9 bases align to TRBD2. The germline V gene encodes CDR1 LGHDT and CDR2 YNNKEL (reference sequence). The CDR3 spans 17 residues. V was clipped by 3 bases and J by 0 bases; unmatched bases: 3. CDR3 residues: CASSQAGGYSGANVLTF. The CDR3 DNA is TGTGCCAGCAGCCAGGCGGGAGGGTACTCTGGGGCCAACGTCCTGACTTTC.

J is TRBJ2-1 and V is TRBV3-1 (or the pseudogene TRBV3-2); possible D gene TRBD2, 6 bases. V was shortened by 2 bases and J by 2 bases, with 13 bases between the two germline ends. Germline loops: CDR1 LGHDT, CDR2 YNNKEL (reference sequence). The CDR3 has 16 amino acids. The CDR3 DNA reads as TGTGCCAGCAGCCAACCCCTAGGAGGGACCTACAATGAGCAGTTCTTC. Translation gives CASSQPLGGTYNEQFF.

The V call is TRBV21-1, the J call TRBJ2-7; TRBD1 is the table's D call, not checked against the DNA. TRBV21-1 is a listed pseudogene. The CDR3 has 17 amino acids. This chain's CDR3 is CASSTISWDIGPYEQYF. CDR3 sequence (DNA): TGTGCCAGCAGCACAATCTCCTGGGACATTGGGCCCTACGAGCAGTACTTC.

Details on this clone: A read error may account for a junction end that differs from germline. The chain recombines TRBV2 with TRBJ1-5, with 7 bases aligning to TRBD1. The germline V gene encodes CDR1 SNHLY and CDR2 FYNNEI. The CDR3 has 16 residues. The CDR3 DNA reads as TGTGCCAGCAGGGAAGACAGGGCCCGTTCATTTCAGCCCCAGCATTTT. It yields the protein CASREDRARSFQPQHF.

V gene TRBV10-3 combines with J gene TRBJ1-5; D remains unclear. Trimming took 2 bases from V and 9 from J, leaving 8 bases between them. There are 12 residues in the CDR3. Germline V lookup: CDR1 ENHRY, CDR2 SYGVKD. This CDR3 is CAISEPAGPQHF. In nucleotides, the CDR3 is TGTGCCATCAGTGAGCCCGCCGGGCCCCAGCATTTT.

The rearrangement links TRBV18 to TRBJ2-3; 9 bases align to TRBD1. The length of the CDR3 is 16 residues. With 4 bases clipped from V and 6 bases from J, the junction kept 11 bases outside the gene matches. Germline loops: CDR1 KGHSH, CDR2 LQKENI. CDR3 amino acids: CASSLSWDRATDTQYF. The CDR3 DNA sequence: TGTGCCAGCTCACTTTCCTGGGACAGGGCGACGGATACGCAGTATTTT. Supplemented by reference TRBV18 and TRBJ2-3, the full variable domain reads NAGVMQNPRHLVRRRGQEARLRCSPMKGHSHVYWYRQLPEEGLKFMVYLQKENIIDESGMPKERFSAEFPKEGPSILRIQQVVRGDSAAYFCASSLSWDRATDTQYFGPGTRLTVL.

This chain uses TRBV6-5 with TRBJ2-5, with a weak D call TRBD2 (6 bases). CDR1 MNHEY and CDR2 SVGAGI come from the germline V gene. Trimming cost V 8 bases and J 2 bases, with 18 bases left between them. The length of the CDR3 is 15 residues. The CDR3 spells CASAPAAGGQETQYF. In nucleotides, the CDR3 is TGTGCCAGCGCCCCCGCTGCCGGAGGGCAAGAGACCCAGTACTTC.

The chain combines TRBV10-2 with TRBJ1-1, with D maybe TRBD1 (5 bases). V lost 4 bases, J lost 6 bases, and 12 bases lay in between. The CDR3 sequence is 13 residues long. Germline V lookup: CDR1 WSHSY, CDR2 SAAADI. In DNA form, the CDR3 reads TGCGCCAGCAGTGTAGACAGAATTTCTGAAGCTTTCTTT. Translated, it gives CASSVDRISEAFF.

The rearrangement uses TRBV4-1 and TRBJ2-1; 13 positions agree with TRBD2. This CDR3 region has 14 residues. Germline CDR1 reads MGHRA; CDR2 reads YSYEKL. J was trimmed by 7 bases and V by 4 bases; bases with no gene match: 1. The DNA of the CDR3 is TGCGCCAGCAGCCGGACTAGCGGGAGAAATGAGCAGTTCTTC. As protein: CASSRTSGRNEQFF.

The gene calls are TRBV28 and TRBJ1-1, with a tentative D call TRBD1 (6 bases). Trimming left V 6 bases short and J 0 bases short, with 11 bases between. This CDR3 comprises 14 residues. The germline CDR1 and CDR2 sequences are MDHEN and SYDVKM. The CDR3 here is CASRTTGMNTEAFF. In nucleotides, the CDR3 is TGTGCCAGCAGGACTACAGGGATGAACACTGAAGCTTTCTTT.

V and J are TRBV27 and TRBJ1-5; D might be TRBD1 (6 bases). The CDR3 consists of 15 residues. The germline V gene encodes CDR1 MNHEY and CDR2 SMNVEV (reference sequence). V was trimmed by 8 bases and J by 6 bases, leaving 20 bases between them. In DNA form, the CDR3 reads TGTGCCAGCGGACTAGCAAGCAGGGGCGGTCAGCCCCAGCATTTT. This translates into CASGLASRGGQPQHF.

This chain uses TRBV3-1 (or the pseudogene TRBV3-2) with TRBJ2-6, with D perhaps matching TRBD1 (5 bases). V lost 2 bases, J lost 2 bases, and 16 bases lay in between. CDR1 is LGHDT and CDR2 is YNNKEL in the germline V gene (reference sequence). The CDR3 is 18 amino acids. For the CDR3, the DNA is TGTGCCAGCAGCCAAAATCCCATTACAGGCGCTGGGGCCAACGTCCTGACTTTC. Protein: CASSQNPITGAGANVLTF.

This clone has more than one count but fewer than ten. The chain uses TRBV19 and TRBJ2-1; 9 bases match TRBD1. Per germline, CDR1 LNHDA and CDR2 SQIVND (reference sequence). This CDR3 region has 15 residues. V shed 4 bases, J shed 0 bases, and the junction held 1 base outside the gene matches. The CDR3 DNA reads as TGTGCCAGTAGTAAGGGACAGGGCTCCTACAATGAGCAGTTCTTC. Translated: CASSKGQGSYNEQFF.

V usage is TRBV6-5 and J usage is TRBJ2-5; 10 bases fit TRBD1. Germline CDR1 reads MNHEY; CDR2 reads SVGAGI. V gave up 6 bases and J gave up 3 bases; unmatched junction bases: 1. There are 13 residues in the CDR3. In DNA, the CDR3 is TGTGCCAGCAGGGGGACAGGGGAAGAGACCCAGTACTTC. This sequence encodes CASRGTGEETQYF.

The CDR3 region has the DNA TGTGCCAGTAGTAATCAACAGGGGTTGGGCTATGGCTACACCTTC. Protein product: CASSNQQGLGYGYTF. This rearrangement joins TRBV19 to TRBJ1-2, with 7 bases aligning to TRBD1. The CDR3 has 15 residues. Per germline, CDR1 LNHDA and CDR2 SQIVND (reference sequence). Germline trimming cut 4 bases from V and 4 bases from J; bases unmatched to any gene: 9.

This clone was seen a few times. V and J are TRBV11-1 and TRBJ2-5; TRBD1 aligns across 7 bases. The CDR3 length is 14 residues. Germline V lookup: CDR1 SGHAT, CDR2 FQDESV (reference sequence). With 5 bases clipped from V and 2 bases from J, the junction kept 5 bases outside the gene matches. CDR3 bases: TGTGCCAGCAGCAAACGGACAGGACAAGAGACCCAGTACTTC. This codes for CASSKRTGQETQYF.